A single sample gave rise to the 27 T cell receptor beta chains below, sequenced in a study of technical replicates of blood from a handful of donors. The repertoire was sequenced with immunoSEQ multiplex PCR; TCRdb's copy has only in-frame clones and lacks some. The table has 65,000 to 80,000 clones, 95% to 99% seen once. The sequenced sample was T cells isolated from PBMCs. The receptors here all came from a human donor in good health.

This chain connects TRBV27 to TRBJ2-5; 9 bases align to TRBD2. The CDR3 extends over 15 amino acids. After removal of 2 bases from V and 5 bases from J, the junction contained 6 bases not matched to a gene. Germline-derived CDR1 and CDR2 are MNHEY and SMNVEV (reference sequence). The CDR3 loop is CASSLRRGGRETQYF. CDR3 in DNA: TGTGCCAGCAGTTTAAGGCGGGGGGGGCGGGAGACCCAGTACTTC.

DNA for the CDR3: TGTGCCAAGACAGGACCCTCTTGGGGCTACACCTTC. It yields the protein CAKTGPSWGYTF. The chain joins TRBV2 to TRBJ1-2; weak D call: TRBD1 (6 bases). Germline V gives CDR1 SNHLY, CDR2 FYNNEI. Trimming cost V 10 bases and J 8 bases, with 17 bases left between them. The CDR3 loop spans 12 amino acids. Complete variable domain (other parts from reference TRBV2 and TRBJ1-2): EPEVTQTPSHQVTQMGQEVILRCVPISNHLYFYWYRQILGQKVEFLVSFYNNEISEKSEIFDDQFSVERPDGSNFTLKIRSTKLEDSAMYFCAKTGPSWGYTFGSGTRLTVV.

This chain uses TRBV5-4 with TRBJ2-7; 10 bases fit TRBD1. The ends lost 7 bases at V and 6 bases at J; junction bases unmatched: 10. Germline V lookup: CDR1 SGHNT, CDR2 YYREEE (reference sequence). This CDR3 comprises 14 residues. The CDR3 DNA reads TGTGCCAGCGGCCTTAGGACAGGGGGGTCCGAGCAGTACTTC. Protein sequence: CASGLRTGGSEQYF.

The chain recombines TRBV9 with TRBJ2-1; D is possibly TRBD2 (6 bases). Trimming took off 0 bases at V and 4 bases at J, with 14 bases between the two ends. Germline assignment: CDR1 SGDLS and CDR2 YYNGEE. This CDR3 contains 16 residues. The CDR3 sequence: CASSVVEATSYNEQFF. DNA for the CDR3: TGTGCCAGCAGCGTAGTAGAGGCGACTAGTTACAATGAGCAGTTCTTC.

The rearrangement uses TRBV5-6 and TRBJ2-7; 8 bases are a match to TRBD2. J gave up 10 bases and V 2 bases, and 8 bases lay outside the gene matches. The CDR3 is 13 amino acids. Germline lookup yields CDR1 SGHDT and CDR2 YYEEEE. The CDR3 loop reads CASSLTGRAEQYF. The CDR3 coding sequence is TGTGCCAGCAGCTTAACCGGGAGGGCTGAACAGTACTTC.

The chain is built from TRBV6-5 and TRBJ1-2; maybe TRBD1 (5 bases). Looked up from germline, CDR1 is MNHEY and CDR2 is SVGAGI. Trimming removed 5 bases at V and 1 base at J, with 14 bases between. This CDR3 spans 15 amino acids. CDR3 nucleotide sequence: TGTGCCAGCAGTCCTTCCCGGACAAGTAACTATGGCTACACCTTC. Translating it yields CASSPSRTSNYGYTF.

The CDR3 loop reads CASSSDRDNEQFF. The DNA of the CDR3 is TGCGCCAGCAGCTCAGACAGGGACAATGAGCAGTTCTTC. The chain links TRBV5-1 to TRBJ2-1, with 7 bases matching TRBD1. Per the germline V gene, CDR1 is SGHRS and CDR2 is YFSETQ. The trim removed 3 bases at V and 5 bases at J, leaving 2 bases unmatched. This CDR3 is built from 13 residues. Full variable domain (missing parts from reference TRBV5-1 and TRBJ2-1): KAGVTQTPRYLIKTRGQQVTLSCSPISGHRSVSWYQQTPGQGLQFLFEYFSETQRNKGNFPGRFSGRQFSNSRSEMNVSTLELGDSALYLCASSSDRDNEQFFGPGTRLTVL.

This clone has just a few counts. The chain has TRBV2 and TRBJ2-1, with 10 nucleotides matching TRBD2. Germline loops: CDR1 SNHLY, CDR2 FYNNEI. V lost 2 bases and J lost 10; bases outside the gene matches: 11. This CDR3 spans 16 amino acids. The CDR3 reads CASSERVAGGRREQFF. CDR3 bases: TGTGCCAGCAGTGAAAGGGTAGCGGGAGGCCGGCGCGAGCAGTTCTTC.

The V gene is TRBV6-4, the J gene TRBJ2-3; D is unclear. V was clipped by 8 bases and J by 2 bases, with 17 bases between them. Germline values: CDR1 MRHNA, CDR2 SNTAGT. This CDR3 contains 15 residues. CDR3 nucleotides: TGTGCCAGCTCACCTATGCCCGAGGCCACAGATACGCAGTATTTT. Translating gives CASSPMPEATDTQYF.

The chain recombines TRBV7-9 with TRBJ2-5; weak D call: TRBD1 (5 bases). The CDR3 length is 14 residues. The ends were cut back, 0 bases at V and 4 bases at J, with 9 bases in the middle. Germline V gene sequence: CDR1 SEHNR, CDR2 FQNEAQ (reference sequence). The CDR3 is CASSLAQELETQYF. The CDR3 DNA sequence: TGTGCCAGCAGCTTAGCACAGGAGCTAGAGACCCAGTACTTC.

The chain links TRBV11-3 to TRBJ2-7; TRBD1 agrees at 8 bases. The CDR3 runs to 14 residues. Germline trimming cut 5 bases from V and 2 bases from J; bases unmatched to any gene: 5. Germline lookup yields CDR1 SGHNT and CDR2 YENEEA. DNA of the CDR3: TGTGCCAGCAGCCCCACGGACAGGGCCTACGAGCAGTACTTC. Translation gives CASSPTDRAYEQYF.

V gene TRBV6-5 combines with J gene TRBJ1-1, with D possibly matching TRBD1 (6 bases). In germline, CDR1 is MNHEY, CDR2 SVGAGI. V was clipped by 7 bases and J by 2 bases, with 14 bases between them. CDR3 length equals 14 residues. The CDR3 region is CASNPDRTNTEAFF. The CDR3 DNA is TGTGCCAGCAATCCAGACAGGACAAACACTGAAGCTTTCTTT.

V usage is TRBV28 and J usage is TRBJ2-2; a weak D match, TRBD1 (5 bases). CDR1 is MDHEN and CDR2 is SYDVKM in the germline V gene. V lost 3 bases and J 0 bases, leaving 11 bases between the germline ends. This CDR3 spans 16 amino acids. This CDR3 is CASSLGIGANTGELFF. CDR3 sequence (DNA): TGTGCCAGCAGTTTGGGGATAGGGGCGAACACCGGGGAGCTGTTTTTT.

This chain uses TRBV4-3 with TRBJ2-1, with 10 positions matching TRBD2. The CDR3 length is 15 residues. With 4 bases clipped from V and 5 bases from J, the junction kept 5 bases outside the gene matches. From germline, CDR1 is LGHNA and CDR2 YSLEER. The chain's CDR3 is CASSLTSGKDNEQFF. The DNA of the CDR3 is TGCGCCAGCAGCCTTACTAGCGGGAAGGACAATGAGCAGTTCTTC.

This clone was seen once. This chain connects TRBV5-1 to TRBJ1-5; 8 nucleotides match TRBD1. The germline CDR1 and CDR2 sequences are SGHRS and YFSETQ. The CDR3 is 17 residues long. V gave up 3 bases and J gave up 8 bases; unmatched junction bases: 16. The CDR3 loop is CASSWGMTGAFTEPQHF. CDR3 DNA sequence: TGCGCCAGCAGCTGGGGTATGACAGGGGCTTTTACCGAGCCCCAGCATTTT.

CDR3 DNA: TGTGCCAGCAGTCGGACAGGGAACTCCAATGAGCAGTTCTTC. It yields the protein CASSRTGNSNEQFF. This sequence joins TRBV28 and TRBJ2-1, with 8 positions matching TRBD1. J gave up 6 bases and V 5 bases, and 6 bases lay outside the gene matches. The CDR3 runs to 14 residues. CDR1 MDHEN and CDR2 SYDVKM come from the germline V gene.

The chain employs TRBV20-1 and TRBJ2-7; 10 bases fit TRBD1. Losses at the gene ends were 8 bases for V and 6 bases for J; bases not matched to a gene: 4. Germline V CDR1 and CDR2: DFQATT, SNEGSKA (reference sequence). CDR3 size: 11 residues. CDR3 sequence: CSTWTGGEQYF. CDR3 in DNA: TGCAGTACCTGGACAGGGGGCGAGCAGTACTTC.

The V call is TRBV4-1, the J call TRBJ2-3, with D perhaps matching TRBD2 (5 bases). CDR3 length: 16 amino acids. In germline, CDR1 is MGHRA, CDR2 YSYEKL. V lost 3 bases, J lost 5 bases, and 18 bases lay in between. In DNA, the CDR3 is TGCGCCAGCAGCCAGAGACGAGGGTATGTCGGAGATACGCAGTATTTT. It is translated as CASSQRRGYVGDTQYF.

The chain recombines TRBV4-1 with TRBJ2-1; tentatively, D is TRBD1 (6 bases). CDR3 length equals 15 residues. Germline V gene data show CDR1 as MGHRA and CDR2 as YSYEKL. Between the trimmed V and J ends, which lost 1 base and 7 bases, there was a span of 14 bases. CDR3 nucleotide sequence: TGCGCCAGCAGCCAAGGGGTAGGGACAAGTAATGAGCAGTTCTTC. Amino acids: CASSQGVGTSNEQFF.

This sequence joins TRBV4-2 and TRBJ2-1; 10 bases are a match to TRBD1. This CDR3 has 16 residues. Germline lookup yields CDR1 LGHNA and CDR2 YNFKEQ. Trimming took 5 bases from V and 6 from J; bases not matched to a gene: 10. Here the CDR3 DNA reads TGTGCCAGCAGCGAAACCGGGACAGGGGTACCCAATGAGCAGTTCTTC. Amino acid sequence: CASSETGTGVPNEQFF.

The rearrangement uses TRBV19 and TRBJ1-5, with D perhaps TRBD1 (6 bases). The length of the CDR3 is 15 residues. Trimming cost V 6 bases and J 1 base, with 13 bases left between them. Germline V gene sequence: CDR1 LNHDA, CDR2 SQIVND (reference sequence). The CDR3 coding sequence is TGTGCCAGTAGAGGGGGGGCTTTGAGCAATCAGCCCCAGCATTTT. Its protein is CASRGGALSNQPQHF.

V usage is TRBV5-1 and J usage is TRBJ2-1; TRBD1 matches 11 bases. Germline V gene lookup returns CDR1 SGHRS and CDR2 YFSETQ. The V and J ends lost 7 bases and 7 bases, in that order; junction bases with no gene match: 10. The CDR3 totals 15 residues. The CDR3 spells CASSLGQGGLNEQFF. The CDR3 DNA is TGCGCCAGCTCCTTGGGACAGGGGGGGCTTAATGAGCAGTTCTTC.

The chain joins TRBV27 to TRBJ2-7; TRBD1 agrees at 9 bases. Trimming cost V 6 bases and J 1 base; bases outside gene matches: 10. CDR3 length: 16 residues. Germline lookup yields CDR1 MNHEY and CDR2 SMNVEV (reference sequence). The CDR3, as DNA: TGTGCCAGCAGGTCCCCCCCGGGACAGGGATCCTACGAGCAGTACTTC. Translated, it gives CASRSPPGQGSYEQYF.

The chain recombines TRBV25-1 with TRBJ2-7; 11 bases match TRBD2. V shed 4 bases and J 3 bases; nucleotides not matched to a gene: 5. The germline V gene encodes CDR1 MGHDK and CDR2 SYGVNS. The CDR3 runs 15 residues. Here the CDR3 reads CASSAATSGDYEQYF. The CDR3 bases are TGTGCCAGCAGTGCCGCGACTAGCGGGGACTACGAGCAGTACTTC.

The V and J genes are TRBV7-9 and TRBJ2-5, with TRBD2 as a possible D gene (5 bases). This CDR3 is built from 12 residues. Germline V gene lookup returns CDR1 SEHNR and CDR2 FQNEAQ (reference sequence). The ends were cut back, 5 bases at V and 5 bases at J, with 9 bases in the middle. CDR3 sequence reads: CASSLPGETQYF. The CDR3 region has the DNA TGTGCCAGCAGCCTCCCGGGGGAGACCCAGTACTTC.

J is TRBJ2-3 and V is TRBV11-3; D is unclear. V lost 0 bases, J lost 2 bases, and 6 bases lay in between. The CDR3 spans 14 residues. Germline-derived CDR1 and CDR2 are SGHNT and YENEEA. The CDR3 loop is CASSLDGYTDTQYF. DNA for the CDR3: TGTGCCAGCAGCTTAGACGGTTACACAGATACGCAGTATTTT.

The count of this clone is one. J is TRBJ2-5 and V is TRBV5-8, with 9 positions matching TRBD2. The CDR3 runs 15 residues. V shed 4 bases, J shed 3 bases, and the junction held 7 bases outside the gene matches. The germline V gene has CDR1 SGHTS and CDR2 YDEGEE. CDR3 region: CASSPEREAEETQYF. CDR3 coding DNA: TGTGCCAGCAGCCCTGAGCGGGAGGCAGAAGAGACCCAGTACTTC. Supplemented by reference TRBV5-8 and TRBJ2-5, the full variable domain reads EAGVTQSPTHLIKTRGQQATLRCSPISGHTSVYWYQQALGLGLQFLLWYDEGEERNRGNFPPRFSGRQFPNYSSELNVNALELEDSALYLCASSPEREAEETQYFGPGTRLLVL.